This T cell receptor (beta chain) comes out of a study of blood T cells in healthy people across ages. The study's findings and limits: Versus aged donors, long-lived donors had higher diversity and more naive CD4+ cells.

Note on this clonotype: The antigen is unknown. At one end the junction does not follow the germline gene, possibly because of a read error.

CDR1 and CDR2 (germline): KGHSH, LQKENI. There are 10 residues in the CDR3. Using a J-beta primer mix together with a sample-barcoded 5' primer, a second PCR was run for 7 to 11 cycles. One entry per CDR3 protein, called by TCRdb with MiXCR from the 5' RACE reads. This sample has over a million distinct CDR3 sequences, with 42% found just once. Healthy Caucasian individuals from Russia aged about 6 to 95 were enrolled as donors. This clonotype originated in a woman aged 18-30 years in good health. Sequencing was carried out using blood. The V and J genes are TRBV18 and TRBJ2-3; D uncertain. The CDR3 loop reads CACSPDTQYF. In DNA, the CDR3 is TGTGCCTGCTCACCCGATACGCAGTATTTT.